The clone carrying this TCR beta chain has only a few counts. The antigen remains undetermined. Unmatched junction bases numbered 1, after V lost 0 bases and J lost 2 bases. The CDR3 has 14 amino acids. CDR1 is DFQATT and CDR2 is SNEGSKA in the germline V gene (reference sequence). TCR alpha and TCR beta cDNA libraries carrying sample barcodes and UMIs came from 5'RACE with constant-segment primers. TCRdb reprocessed the 5' RACE reads with MiXCR, giving one entry per CDR3 protein. The sample records just under 550,000 distinct CDR3 sequences, 20% being singletons. The data were taken from a study of T-cell memory formation after mild COVID-19. Overall study context: TCR clusters showed largely donor specificity. Study-wide results and caveats: The main location of contracting CD4+ clones was CM and EM, and that of contracting CD8+ clones was EMRA. Clones contracting over day 15 to 85 were CD4/CD8 balanced, with later expanders leaning CD4+.

Sequenced input: PBMCs or a T cell subset sorted from them (not recorded which). The clonotype originates from an adult woman who had mild COVID-19 (a few samples of this study predate the infection). Cell type and time point are not known. The genes are TRBV20-1 and TRBJ1-2; 9 bases align to TRBD1. CDR3 bases: TGCAGTGCTAGAGAGGGGACAGGGAACTATGGCTACACCTTC. Amino acids: CSAREGTGNYGYTF.